This T cell receptor (beta chain) was recorded in a study of shared clonotypes between healthy human individuals. Findings and limits, study-wide: The genetic and exposure-history diversity represented was limited by few donors.

Looked up from germline, CDR1 is SGHTA and CDR2 is FQGTGA. The CDR3 spans 17 residues. V shed 0 bases, J shed 7 bases, and the junction held 7 bases outside the gene matches. As concerns this clone: Its antigen remains unknown.

TCRdb's copy holds only in-frame clones and misses some; the assay was immunoSEQ multiplex PCR. The table has about 490,000 clones, about 78% seen once. This TCR was sampled from a woman in her thirties or forties in good health. Some clones in this sample may be carry-over from other donors' samples. This chain joins TRBV7-3 and TRBJ2-1, with TRBD2 matching 12 bases. The sequenced sample consisted of PBMCs. The CDR3 is CASSLTPPSGGGNEQFF. The CDR3, as DNA: TGTGCCAGCAGCTTAACCCCTCCTAGCGGGGGGGGAAATGAGCAGTTCTTC.